Listed below are T cell receptor beta chains from one sample, sequenced in a study of blood T cell repertoires in COVID-19. Produced via immunoSEQ multiplex PCR; TCRdb's table is partial and in-frame only. The table records fewer than 150,000 clones, about 79% of them present only once. The sequencing sample was made of peripheral blood. Every receptor here comes from a woman aged 50 to 60 with acute or convalescent COVID-19. The CDR3 runs from the conserved cysteine through the conserved F or W. D genes are given only for firm matches. Not every row has a clone size; where given, it reads once, few, many or a size class.

V gene	J gene	CDR3 length	D gene	clone size	CDR3 protein	CDR3 DNA
TRBV20-1	TRBJ2-3	15	TRBD2	.	CSASYSGSPTDTQYF	TGCAGTGCGAGTTATAGCGGGAGCCCCACAGATACGCAGTATTTT
TRBV12-3/TRBV12-4	TRBJ1-1	13	TRBD1	.	CASSVGHSGQAFF	TGTGCCAGCAGCGTGGGACACTCGGGACAGGCTTTCTTT
TRBV15	TRBJ1-6	14	.	.	CATREARGYSPLHF	TGTGCCACCAGAGAAGCTCGGGGTTATTCACCCCTCCACTTT
TRBV19	TRBJ1-2	15	.	.	CASSTLGTGNYGYTF	TGTGCCAGTAGTACGCTCGGAACAGGGAATTATGGCTACACCTTC
TRBV6-5	TRBJ2-3	15	.	.	CASSYRGFGTDTQYF	TGTGCCAGCAGTTACAGGGGATTCGGCACAGATACGCAGTATTTT
TRBV5-1	TRBJ2-2	15	.	.	CASSAGQLNTGELFF	TGCGCCAGCAGCGCGGGACAGCTGAACACCGGGGAGCTGTTTTTT
TRBV11-2	TRBJ2-5	18	TRBD1	few	CASSLEVGVGQEVETQYF	TGTGCCAGCAGCTTAGAGGTCGGGGTGGGACAGGAGGTGGAGACCCAGTACTTC
TRBV29-1	TRBJ2-7	13	TRBD1	.	CSVFTGAGYEQYF	TGCAGCGTTTTTACAGGGGCAGGTTACGAGCAGTACTTC
TRBV2	TRBJ2-3	14	.	few	CASSADKSTDTQYF	TGTGCCAGCAGTGCAGACAAAAGCACAGATACGCAGTATTTT
TRBV6-5	TRBJ1-5	13	.	once	CASVTGINQPQHF	TGTGCCAGCGTTACAGGGATCAATCAGCCCCAGCATTTT
TRBV2	TRBJ2-7	15	TRBD2	.	CASSGIWGGTYEQYF	TGTGCCAGCAGTGGGATTTGGGGGGGGACCTACGAGCAGTACTTC
TRBV15	TRBJ2-3	12	.	.	CATSRPADTQYF	TGTGCCACCAGCAGACCTGCAGATACGCAGTATTTT
TRBV20-1	TRBJ1-6	14	TRBD1	few	CSASKTGGSSPLHF	TGCAGTGCTAGTAAAACAGGGGGAAGTTCACCCCTCCACTTT
TRBV11-3	TRBJ2-2	13	.	.	CASSSQDTGELFF	TGTGCCAGCAGCTCACAGGATACCGGGGAGCTGTTTTTT
TRBV18	TRBJ2-7	14	.	.	CASSLPDIPYEQYF	TGTGCCAGCTCACTACCGGACATCCCCTACGAGCAGTACTTC
TRBV5-5	TRBJ1-5	14	.	.	CASSLGPSNQPQHF	TGTGCCAGCAGCTTGGGGCCAAGCAATCAGCCCCAGCATTTT
TRBV7-9	TRBJ2-7	14	.	.	CASSLVLGENEQYF	TGTGCCAGCAGCTTAGTGTTGGGAGAAAACGAGCAGTACTTC
TRBV11-2	TRBJ1-1	14	TRBD1	.	CASSLRGQGPEAFF	TGTGCCAGCAGCTTGAGGGGACAGGGACCTGAAGCTTTCTTT
TRBV29-1	TRBJ2-3	14	.	.	CSVARVMGTDTQYF	TGCAGCGTCGCCAGGGTTATGGGCACAGATACGCAGTATTTT
TRBV28	TRBJ1-6	15	TRBD1	.	CASSNQGVGNSPLHF	TGTGCCAGCAGTAACCAGGGGGTAGGGAATTCACCCCTCCACTTT
TRBV3-1/TRBV3-2	TRBJ2-3	15	TRBD2	.	CASSQKRGITDTQYF	TGTGCCAGCAGCCAAAAGCGGGGAATCACAGATACGCAGTATTTT
TRBV27	TRBJ1-6	14	.	few	CASSSSLLNSPLHF	TGTGCCAGCAGTTCCTCACTCCTTAATTCACCCCTCCACTTT
TRBV5-1	TRBJ1-3	14	.	.	CASGIRSWGNTIYF	TGCGCCAGCGGCATACGATCATGGGGAAACACCATATATTTT
TRBV4-1	TRBJ2-3	16	.	.	CASSQVFGVRTDTQYF	TGCGCCAGCAGCCAAGTTTTCGGGGTGAGGACAGATACGCAGTATTTT
TRBV18	TRBJ1-2	13	TRBD1	.	CASSPGTDIRYTF	TGTGCCAGCTCACCAGGGACAGATATTCGCTACACCTTC
TRBV3-1/TRBV3-2	TRBJ2-1	18	.	few	CASSPIDSLTNVADEQFF	TGTGCCAGCAGCCCGATTGACAGTCTCACTAACGTCGCGGATGAGCAGTTCTTC
TRBV5-4	TRBJ2-2	12	TRBD2	.	CASSLVAGELFF	TGTGCCAGCAGCTTGGTAGCGGGTGAGCTGTTTTTT
TRBV25-1	TRBJ2-7	11	.	.	CASSDGYEQYF	TGTGCCAGCAGTGACGGCTACGAGCAGTACTTC
TRBV2	TRBJ2-1	14	.	.	CASTETSSLGEQFF	TGTGCCAGCACTGAGACTAGTAGTTTAGGTGAGCAGTTCTTC
TRBV19	TRBJ1-2	14	.	.	CASSINTNNYGYTF	TGTGCCAGTAGTATAAACACTAATAACTATGGCTACACCTTC
TRBV7-9	TRBJ1-3	17	.	.	CASSLSRGHRSGNTIYF	TGTGCCAGCAGCTTATCTCGGGGACACCGCTCTGGAAACACCATATATTTT
TRBV2	TRBJ2-7	14	TRBD2	.	CASNPGLVAHEQYF	TGTGCCAGCAACCCGGGACTAGTCGCCCACGAGCAGTACTTC
TRBV11-1	TRBJ2-7	12	.	.	CASSAGIHEQYF	TGTGCCAGCAGCGCCGGGATCCACGAGCAGTACTTC
TRBV24-1	TRBJ1-3	16	.	.	CATSVSRGRSGNTIYF	TGTGCCACCAGTGTTTCGCGGGGGCGCTCTGGAAACACCATATATTTT
TRBV19	TRBJ1-4	15	.	.	CASNDPGLVNEKLFF	TGTGCCAGTAATGACCCGGGACTGGTTAATGAAAAACTGTTTTTT
TRBV6-5	TRBJ2-3	15	TRBD2	once	CASNVGTSSTDTQYF	TGTGCCAGCAACGTCGGGACTAGCAGCACAGATACGCAGTATTTT
TRBV4-1	TRBJ1-6	16	.	few	CASSQEAGLNNSPLHF	TGCGCCAGCAGCCAAGAAGCGGGGCTGAATAATTCACCCCTCCACTTT
TRBV28	TRBJ1-5	14	TRBD1	.	CASIPGQANQPQHF	TGTGCCAGCATTCCGGGACAGGCCAATCAGCCCCAGCATTTT
TRBV19	TRBJ1-1	14	.	.	CASSSRGQYTEAFF	TGTGCCAGCAGTAGCCGGGGACAATACACTGAAGCTTTCTTT
TRBV6-6	TRBJ2-7	13	TRBD1	.	CASIDQGENEQYF	TGTGCCAGCATCGATCAGGGGGAGAACGAGCAGTACTTC
TRBV3-1/TRBV3-2	TRBJ1-2	15	.	.	CASSLGTQANYGYTF	TGTGCCAGCAGCCTAGGGACTCAAGCTAACTATGGCTACACCTTC
TRBV6-5	TRBJ2-7	14	TRBD1	.	CASSYSPGQARQYF	TGTGCCAGCAGTTACTCTCCGGGACAGGCTAGGCAGTACTTC
TRBV2	TRBJ1-2	13	.	.	CASSEAGGGGYTF	TGTGCCAGCAGTGAAGCCGGGGGTGGGGGCTACACCTTC
TRBV9	TRBJ2-3	16	TRBD2	.	CASSVGNSGGTDTQYF	TGTGCCAGCAGCGTAGGAAATAGCGGGGGCACAGATACGCAGTATTTT
TRBV15	TRBJ2-1	15	TRBD2	.	CATSRGSGGANEQFF	TGTGCCACCAGCAGAGGGAGCGGGGGGGCAAATGAGCAGTTCTTC
TRBV28	TRBJ2-3	17	.	.	CASSPVGGPRITDTQYF	TGTGCCAGCAGTCCCGTCGGGGGGCCCAGGATCACAGATACGCAGTATTTT
TRBV12-2	TRBJ1-5	13	.	.	CASRLDRSQPQHF	TGTGCAAGTCGCTTGGACAGATCCCAGCCCCAGCATTTT
TRBV6-4	TRBJ2-2	14	.	.	CASSTESNTGELFF	TGTGCCAGCAGTACAGAATCGAACACCGGGGAGCTGTTTTTT
TRBV6-6	TRBJ1-4	13	.	.	CASSPGGGEKLFF	TGTGCCAGCAGTCCGGGGGGAGGCGAAAAACTGTTTTTT
TRBV6-5	TRBJ1-5	13	.	.	CASSPRGGQPQHF	TGTGCCAGCAGTCCCCGCGGGGGACAGCCCCAGCATTTT
TRBV5-1	TRBJ2-3	15	.	.	CASRLEGSRPDTQYF	TGCGCCAGCAGACTCGAGGGATCTAGACCAGATACGCAGTATTTT
TRBV6-5	TRBJ2-3	12	TRBD1	once	CASRGGADTQYF	TGTGCCAGCAGAGGGGGCGCAGATACGCAGTATTTT
TRBV28	TRBJ2-1	15	TRBD1	.	CASGRTGVGDNEQFF	TGTGCCAGCGGAAGGACAGGGGTGGGGGACAATGAGCAGTTCTTC
TRBV10-3	TRBJ1-2	16	TRBD1	.	CAISESGTGDTYGYTF	TGTGCCATCAGTGAGTCGGGGACAGGGGACACATATGGCTACACCTTC
TRBV9	TRBJ1-5	13	.	.	CASSPSGGQPQHF	TGTGCCAGCAGCCCATCCGGCGGACAGCCCCAGCATTTT
TRBV30	TRBJ2-1	16	TRBD2	once	CAWSPGLAGGLNEQFF	TGTGCCTGGAGTCCTGGACTAGCGGGGGGGCTGAATGAGCAGTTCTTC
TRBV6-5	TRBJ2-7	14	TRBD2	.	CAIQTSGGPFEQYF	TGTGCCATCCAGACTAGCGGGGGGCCCTTTGAGCAGTACTTC
TRBV6-1	TRBJ1-4	16	TRBD1	.	CASSEGQGLYNEKLFF	TGTGCCAGCAGTGAAGGACAGGGGCTATATAATGAAAAACTGTTTTTT
TRBV4-1	TRBJ1-3	16	.	.	CASSQDEGGFGNTIYF	TGCGCCAGCAGCCAAGACGAGGGAGGGTTTGGAAACACCATATATTTT
TRBV19	TRBJ2-4	13	.	.	CASSPRTENIQYF	TGTGCCAGTAGTCCTAGGACAGAAAACATTCAGTACTTC